This T cell receptor beta chain was documented in a study of identical twins (dated by TCRdb to 2015 to 2016). With regard to the full study: To test whether fetal clonotypes persist, this study deep-sequenced TCR alpha and beta repertoires from monozygotic twins, from unrelated adults of various ages, and from cord blood. To rule out contamination, replicate twin experiments were performed at different times with different library preparation protocols. Broader findings and caveats from the paper: Because the same donors could not be followed over many years, conclusions were based on cross-sectional statistical analysis. The excess sharing between twins in beta out-of-frame sequences was weaker because fewer shared sequences reduced the signal-to-noise ratio. Compared with coincidental sharing between unrelated individuals, an excess of low generation-probability sequences was observed among out-of-frame TCR alpha sequences shared between twins. Zero-insertion analyses could be partly confounded by invariant T cells such as MAIT and iNKT, although diverse VJ usage argued against such confounding for most clonotypes. Out-of-frame TCR alpha sharing in monozygotic twins was systematically underestimated by recombination models, whereas sharing between unrelated individuals was in agreement with the recombination models. Abundant cord blood beta clonotypes had fewer insertions, young adult naive repertoires showed a similar but weaker trend, and memory repertoires showed no such trend.

Receptor amplification or capture employed 5' RACE. Sequencing used an Illumina HiSeq 2000. Template switching added a universal primer binding site, and the final cDNA carried a unique molecular identifier that allowed TCR cDNA molecules to be counted accurately. First-strand cDNA for TCR alpha and beta chains was synthesized from specific primers in the conserved constant-segment region. To control for contamination, every cDNA library was double barcoded, receiving both a SMART-Mk sample barcode and Illumina barcodes. TruSeq adapter sequences and Illumina sample barcodes were added in two successive PCR steps. Sequencing of the TCR alpha and beta cDNA libraries was done on the Illumina HiSeq platform using custom primers. Per the source publication's procedure: MiGEC processed the raw reads to extract unique molecular identifiers, while MiXCR was used to determine the CDR3 positions. Recombination models were inferred per individual with the repgenHMM and IGoR tools using an EM algorithm. The tcR package in R was used for shared clonotype analysis, with sharing normalized by the product of cloneset sizes. To study raw recombination without the effects of thymic and clonal selection, out-of-frame nonproductive sequences were analyzed. TCRdb passed the public sequencing reads through fastp at Q25 and MiXCR, retaining productive beta sequences. Every entry covers one CDR3 protein and lists the most common genes and DNA from its rows. V and J calls and clone size were set by TCRdb, not the authors. For this sample there are just under 550,000 distinct CDR3 sequences; roughly 15% appear just once. Roughly 0.42% of the sample lies in the top ten.

Comment on this clonotype: What antigen it recognizes has not been identified. Qualities for individual bases were not recorded, and no much larger clone is one base off.

Counted from cysteine to phenylalanine, this CDR3 has 16 amino acids. Solely the CDR3 DNA is kept, with 48 bases framed from the first base. V is cut back by 1 base and J by 6 bases, with 8 bases in the junction unmatched. CDR1 and CDR2, per the germline V gene, are MGHRA and YSYEKL. Only healthy Caucasian donors were included. Three pairs of female monozygotic twins, all aged 18 to 29 years, were included in the twin cohort. Positive isolation kits from Invitrogen were used to isolate CD4+ and CD8+ T cell populations. This same sample was also part of a study on yellow fever vaccine responses in identical twins. As noted in the second study: The T cell response to vaccination in identical twins was reported by the authors to appear partly convergent and partly personalized. Focusing on identical twins, the study followed the T cell clones that responded to the vaccine, and did so with precision.

Sequenced material: CD4+ T cells sorted from blood. The sequence was collected from a woman under 30 in good health. The rearranged segments are TRBV4-1 and TRBJ2-3, with 9 bases in between that match TRBD1. The CDR3 corresponds to CASSQVPGQGTDTQYF. The nucleotide sequence is TGCGCCAGCAGCCAAGTACCGGGACAGGGTACCGATACGCAGTATTTT.